This TCR beta chain was sequenced during a study of blood T cell repertoires in COVID-19. Overall study: The study drew acute and convalescent COVID-19 samples from the United States, Italy and Spain. PBMCs, B-cell-depleted T cells, or T cells were the source of the cDNA or gDNA that made up the material.

In the original analysis: The assay estimated nucleated cells by amplifying reference gene primers. Measured with immunoSEQ multiplex PCR; TCRdb has only the in-frame clones, and not every one. V, J and clone size were drawn from that table, and D and trimming were deduced from the DNA. This table has about 190,000 clones, 84% appearing once. The V segment lost 5 bases and the J segment 0 bases; nucleotides outside the gene matches: 13. The germline CDR1 and CDR2 sequences are SGHKS and YYEKEE (reference sequence). This CDR3 has 18 amino acids. The gene calls are TRBV5-5 and TRBJ1-3; 8 bases agree with TRBD1. Sequences were obtained from peripheral blood. The sequence derives from a woman between 65 and 79 years old with active or convalescent COVID-19. The CDR3 loop is CASSEYVTGGSSGNTIYF. CDR3 DNA: TGTGCCAGCAGTGAATACGTTACAGGGGGGAGCTCTGGAAACACCATATATTTT.